Described below is a single T cell receptor (beta chain) sequence and its context. Its cognate antigen is unknown. Gene names and germline match the mouse. The read halts 4 residues ahead of the CDR3 end, with the missing end drawn from the germline J gene. Between the trimmed V and J ends, which lost 7 bases and 0 bases, there was a span of 10 bases. CDR1 NSHNY and CDR2 SYGAGN come from the germline V gene. CDR3 size: 13 residues. The record originates from a study of CD8+ T cells in alopecia areata. Study conclusions and caveats: Sequencing of scalp samples also captures resident alphabeta T cells of normal skin.

Reverse transcribed after extraction, RNA yielded cDNA as the sequencing template. Generated by immunoSEQ multiplex PCR, the TCRdb table keeps only in-frame clones and is missing some. The sample is made up of around 300,000 clones, none counted only once. Scientists pooled cutaneous lymph node cells and sorted them on CD4, CD8alpha, NKG2D, NKG2ACE and other markers. This clonotype was obtained from a C3H/HeJ mouse with alopecia areata. The strain's MHC type: H2-k. V gene TRBV13-1 combines with J gene TRBJ1-1, with D possibly being TRBD1 (6 bases). The material sequenced was CD4+ T cells sorted from a lymph node. The CDR3 is CASRTDTNTEVFF. CDR3 bases read: TGTGCCAGCCGGACAGATACAAACACA.